A single sample gave rise to the 15 T cell receptor beta chains below, sequenced in a study of blood T cell repertoires in COVID-19 (TCRdb year 2020). Libraries were built with the immunoSEQ multiplex PCR assay. Held by TCRdb, this immuneACCESS table contains in-frame sequences only and omits some clones. Under half of the omission traces to an unresolved V gene where checked; the cause of the rest is unknown. The sample table records about 200,000 clones; roughly 88% of these occur just once. The ten largest clones add up to roughly 13% of the sample. The sequenced material came from peripheral blood. The origin of the receptors is a human donor in a cohort sampled during active COVID-19.

This clone was recorded only once. DNA for the CDR3: TGCGCCAGCAGCCAAGGACTAGCGGGAGGGTCTGAGCAGTTCTTC. It translates to CASSQGLAGGSEQFF. The chain employs TRBV4-1 and TRBJ2-1; 14 nucleotides agree with TRBD2. Germline-derived CDR1 and CDR2 are MGHRA and YSYEKL. The CDR3 runs 15 residues. The ends lost 1 base at V and 9 bases at J; junction bases unmatched: 2.

The V gene is TRBV28, the J gene TRBJ1-2; D call uncertain. The CDR3 is 15 amino acids. Trimming stripped 2 bases from V and 2 bases from J, with 12 bases between. Germline CDR1 is MDHEN and CDR2 is SYDVKM. In nucleotides, the CDR3 is TGTGCCAGCAGTTTACATGGCAGAGGAAACTATGGCTACACCTTC. Residues: CASSLHGRGNYGYTF.

This clone turned up a few times. The chain combines TRBV5-6 with TRBJ2-7; TRBD1 matches at 8 bases. The junction had 16 bases not matched to a gene; V was cut back by 4 bases and J by 4 bases. This CDR3 has 17 residues. Germline V lookup: CDR1 SGHDT, CDR2 YYEEEE. The CDR3 coding sequence is TGTGCCAGCAGCCGACATGGGGGAGCAGGGGACAGGTACGAGCAGTACTTC. This encodes CASSRHGGAGDRYEQYF.

The rearrangement joins TRBV6-7 to TRBJ2-7; D may be TRBD2 (6 bases). TRBV6-7 is filed as an ORF, its function uncertain. The CDR3 has 14 amino acids. With 2 bases removed from V and 0 bases from J, the gap between germline ends came to 8 bases. The CDR3 is CASSYREDSYEQYF. CDR3 bases: TGTGCCAGCAGTTACAGGGAGGACTCCTACGAGCAGTACTTC.

The V call is TRBV27, the J call TRBJ2-6; 9 positions agree with TRBD1. Germline V gene lookup returns CDR1 MNHEY and CDR2 SMNVEV (reference sequence). The CDR3 is 15 residues long. Germline trimming cut 5 bases from V and 8 bases from J; bases unmatched to any gene: 7. CDR3 nucleotide sequence: TGTGCCAGCAGTCCCGGGACAGGGTTCCCCAACGTCCTGACTTTC. It encodes CASSPGTGFPNVLTF.

This clone was observed a few times. CDR3 loop: CASSFPGLTVNTF. In DNA, the CDR3 is TGTGCCAGCAGTTTCCCTGGTTTGACAGTTAACACCTTC. The rearrangement links TRBV28 to TRBJ1-2; possibly TRBD1 for D (5 bases). In germline, CDR1 is MDHEN, CDR2 SYDVKM. The ends were cut back, 3 bases at V and 12 bases at J, with 17 bases in the middle. CDR3 size: 13 residues.

The chain couples TRBV29-1 to TRBJ2-5; tentative D call: TRBD2 (5 bases). The CDR3 is 12 residues long. Germline V gives CDR1 SQVTM, CDR2 ANQGSEA. Trimming removed 3 bases from V and 7 bases from J, with 12 bases in between. The CDR3 nucleotides are TGCAGCGTTGAGTACCCGGGGATGACCCAGTACTTC. It translates to CSVEYPGMTQYF.

The chain couples TRBV15 to TRBJ2-6, with D perhaps TRBD2 (5 bases). Germline loops: CDR1 LNHNV, CDR2 YYDKDF (reference sequence). V lost 3 bases to trimming and J lost 2 bases, with 11 bases between them. The CDR3 consists of 16 residues. The CDR3 coding sequence is TGTGCCACCAGCAGCGGGTCGGGGACTGGGGCCAACGTCCTGACTTTC. Its translation is CATSSGSGTGANVLTF.

J is TRBJ1-4 and V is TRBV27; D may be TRBD1 (6 bases). The CDR3 has 14 residues. CDR1 and CDR2 (germline): MNHEY, SMNVEV (reference sequence). The ends were cut back, 7 bases at V and 4 bases at J, with 13 bases in the middle. CDR3 in DNA: TGTGCCAGCAAAACAGGGATTAATAATGAAAAACTGTTTTTT. Translated: CASKTGINNEKLFF.

CDR3 coding DNA: TGTGCCAGTAGTATCTCAGGGGGCGGGAAGACCCAGTACTTC. Amino acid sequence: CASSISGGGKTQYF. The rearrangement links TRBV19 to TRBJ2-5, with 8 nucleotides matching TRBD1. The CDR3 is made up of 14 amino acids. Germline V CDR1 and CDR2: LNHDA, SQIVND (reference sequence). With V trimmed by 3 bases and J by 6 bases, 6 bases remained unmatched.

This clone was seen just once. The V gene is TRBV29-1, the J gene TRBJ2-3; 7 nucleotides line up with TRBD2. This CDR3 is 13 amino acids long. The ends lost 4 bases at V and 4 bases at J; junction bases unmatched: 5. The germline gives CDR1 SQVTM, CDR2 ANQGSEA. The CDR3 region has the DNA TGCAGCGTTGTGGGCGGGAGCGCAGATACGCAGTATTTT. This sequence encodes CSVVGGSADTQYF.

The chain combines TRBV7-2 with TRBJ2-3; TRBD2 aligns across 10 bases. The trim removed 4 bases at V and 2 bases at J, leaving 6 bases unmatched. This CDR3 comprises 16 residues. Germline V CDR1 and CDR2: SGHTA, FQGNSA. Here the CDR3 DNA reads TGTGCCAGCAGCTCCCAGACTAGCGGGCTCACAGATACGCAGTATTTT. Encoded protein: CASSSQTSGLTDTQYF. The variable domain in full, with the rest retrieved from reference TRBV7-2 and TRBJ2-3, is GAGVSQSPSNKVTEKGKDVELRCDPISGHTALYWYRQSLGQGLEFLIYFQGNSAPDKSGLPSDRFSAERTGGSVSTLTIQRTQQEDSAVYLCASSSQTSGLTDTQYFGPGTRLTVL.

J is TRBJ1-1 and V is TRBV10-3, with D maybe TRBD1 (6 bases). V lost 2 bases and J 0 bases, leaving 7 bases between the germline ends. The CDR3 totals 14 residues. Germline CDR1 ENHRY, CDR2 SYGVKD. The CDR3 sequence: CAISEDRMNTEAFF. In DNA form, the CDR3 reads TGTGCCATCAGTGAGGACAGGATGAACACTGAAGCTTTCTTT.

The chain is built from TRBV18 and TRBJ2-7; 12 bases are a match to TRBD2. After removal of 3 bases from V and 6 bases from J, the junction contained 9 bases not matched to a gene. This CDR3 is built from 16 residues. Germline assignment: CDR1 KGHSH and CDR2 LQKENI. Here the CDR3 DNA reads TGTGCCAGCTCACCCAGGACTAGCGGGAATAGGCTCGAGCAGTACTTC. Translated, it gives CASSPRTSGNRLEQYF.

J is TRBJ2-2 and V is TRBV6-5; 11 bases match TRBD2. Germline CDR1 and CDR2: MNHEY and SVGAGI. The J segment lost 3 bases and the V segment lost 4 bases, leaving 1 base of the junction unmatched. CDR3 length equals 15 residues. CDR3 region: CASSWTSGHTGELFF. The CDR3 DNA is TGTGCCAGCAGTTGGACTAGCGGGCACACCGGGGAGCTGTTTTTT.